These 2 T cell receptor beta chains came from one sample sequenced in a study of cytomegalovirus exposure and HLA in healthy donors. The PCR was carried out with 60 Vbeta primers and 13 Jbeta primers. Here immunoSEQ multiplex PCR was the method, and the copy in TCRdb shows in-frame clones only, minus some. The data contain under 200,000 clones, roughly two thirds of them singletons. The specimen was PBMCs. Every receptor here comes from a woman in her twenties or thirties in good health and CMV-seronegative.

CDR3 DNA: TGCGCCAGCAGGCGAGAGGGACAGAACTATGGCTACACCTTC. Translation: CASRREGQNYGYTF. This chain links TRBV5-1 with TRBJ1-2; 7 positions agree with TRBD1. The germline V gene has CDR1 SGHRS and CDR2 YFSETQ. This CDR3 spans 14 amino acids. V dropped 5 bases and J dropped 2; count of bases not matched to a gene: 6.

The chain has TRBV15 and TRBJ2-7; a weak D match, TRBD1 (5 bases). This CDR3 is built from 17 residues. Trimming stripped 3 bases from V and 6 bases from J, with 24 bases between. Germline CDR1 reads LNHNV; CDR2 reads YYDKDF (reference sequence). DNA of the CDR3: TGTGCCACCAGCAGCTTTGACACGACAGTTCTGAGTGTCGAGCAGTACTTC. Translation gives CATSSFDTTVLSVEQYF.